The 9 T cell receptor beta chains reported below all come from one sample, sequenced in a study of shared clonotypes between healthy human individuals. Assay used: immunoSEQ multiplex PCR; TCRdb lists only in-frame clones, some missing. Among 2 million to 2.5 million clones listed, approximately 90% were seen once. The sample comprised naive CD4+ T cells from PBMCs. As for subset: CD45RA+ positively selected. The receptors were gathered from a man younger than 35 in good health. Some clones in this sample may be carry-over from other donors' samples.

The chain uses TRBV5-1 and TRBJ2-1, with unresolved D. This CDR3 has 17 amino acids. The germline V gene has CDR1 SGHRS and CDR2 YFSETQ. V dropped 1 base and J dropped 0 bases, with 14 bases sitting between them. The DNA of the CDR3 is TGCGCCAGCAGCTTGATCGCTGGCGCTAGCTCCTACAATGAGCAGTTCTTC. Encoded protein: CASSLIAGASSYNEQFF.

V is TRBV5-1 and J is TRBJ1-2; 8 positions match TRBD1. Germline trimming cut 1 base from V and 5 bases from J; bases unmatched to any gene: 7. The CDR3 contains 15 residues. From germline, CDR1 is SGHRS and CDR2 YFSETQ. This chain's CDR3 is CASSLTGGGEYGYTF. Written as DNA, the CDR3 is TGCGCCAGCAGCTTGACAGGGGGAGGAGAATATGGCTACACCTTC.

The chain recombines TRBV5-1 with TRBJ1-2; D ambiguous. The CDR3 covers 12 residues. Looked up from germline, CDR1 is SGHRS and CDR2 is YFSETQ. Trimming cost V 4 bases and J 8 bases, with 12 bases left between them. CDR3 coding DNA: TGCGCCAGCAGCATACATAGCGGAGGCTACACCTTC. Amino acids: CASSIHSGGYTF.

CDR3 DNA sequence: TGTGCCACCAGCAGAGGGGGCGGGGGTACCGCCTACGAGCAGTACTTC. It codes for CATSRGGGGTAYEQYF. The J gene is TRBJ2-7, the V gene TRBV15, with TRBD2 identical over 7 bases. Germline CDR1 is LNHNV and CDR2 is YYDKDF (reference sequence). With 1 base clipped from V and 2 bases from J, the junction kept 8 bases outside the gene matches. The CDR3 is made up of 16 amino acids.

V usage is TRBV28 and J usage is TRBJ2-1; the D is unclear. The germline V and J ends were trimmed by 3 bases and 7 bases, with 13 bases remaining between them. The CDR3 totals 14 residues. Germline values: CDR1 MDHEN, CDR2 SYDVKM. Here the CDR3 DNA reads TGTGCCAGCAGTTTTAGGGCGGTTTGGAATGAGCAGTTCTTC. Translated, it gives CASSFRAVWNEQFF.

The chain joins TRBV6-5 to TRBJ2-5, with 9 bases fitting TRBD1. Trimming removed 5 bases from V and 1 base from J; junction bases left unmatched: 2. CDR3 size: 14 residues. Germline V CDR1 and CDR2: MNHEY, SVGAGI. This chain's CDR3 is CASSKTGGQETQYF. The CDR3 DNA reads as TGTGCCAGCAGTAAGACAGGGGGCCAAGAGACCCAGTACTTC.

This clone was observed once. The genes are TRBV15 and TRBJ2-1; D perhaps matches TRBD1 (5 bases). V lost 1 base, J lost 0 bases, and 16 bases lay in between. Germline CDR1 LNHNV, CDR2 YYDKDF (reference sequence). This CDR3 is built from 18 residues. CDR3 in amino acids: CATSRGAGGASSYNEQFF. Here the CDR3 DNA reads TGTGCCACCAGCAGAGGTGCTGGTGGGGCTAGCTCCTACAATGAGCAGTTCTTC.

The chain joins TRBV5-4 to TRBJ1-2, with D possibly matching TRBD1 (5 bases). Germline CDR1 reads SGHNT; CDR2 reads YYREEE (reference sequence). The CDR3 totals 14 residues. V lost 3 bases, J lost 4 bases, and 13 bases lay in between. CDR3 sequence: CASSSPDRPYGYTF. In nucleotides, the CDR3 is TGTGCCAGCAGCTCTCCCGACAGACCCTATGGCTACACCTTC.

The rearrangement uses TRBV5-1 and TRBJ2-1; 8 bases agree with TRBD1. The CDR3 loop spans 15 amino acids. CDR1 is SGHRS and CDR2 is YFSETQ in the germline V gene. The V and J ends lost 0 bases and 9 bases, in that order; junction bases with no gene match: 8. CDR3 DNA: TGCGCCAGCAGCTTGGACCCCGGGACAGGTAGTGAGCAGTTCTTC. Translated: CASSLDPGTGSEQFF.